A single sample gave rise to the 7 T cell receptor beta chains below, sequenced in a study of OX40 agonist ivuxolimab in advanced cancers. The method was immunoSEQ multiplex PCR; TCRdb's version includes in-frame clones alone and lacks a portion of them. The sample consists of 90,000 to 120,000 clones, 91% of them appearing once. Source: CD4+ or CD8+ T cells sorted from blood, taken in a trial of the OX40 agonist ivuxolimab. These receptors were obtained from an adult with an advanced solid tumor such as melanoma, head and neck, liver or kidney cancer.

The CDR3 nucleotides are TGCGCCAGCAGTAGCGGGAGGGACACCGGGGAGCTGTTTTTT. This codes for CASSSGRDTGELFF. The chain uses TRBV5-1 and TRBJ2-2; the match to TRBD2 covers 11 bases. The CDR3 extends over 14 amino acids. The V segment lost 5 bases and the J segment 3 bases; nucleotides outside the gene matches: 0. CDR1 is SGHRS and CDR2 is YFSETQ in the germline V gene.

The sample holds one count of this clone. This sequence joins TRBV6-5 and TRBJ1-1; 7 bases line up with TRBD1. This CDR3 region has 15 residues. Trimming at V came to 4 bases and at J to 3 bases, leaving 8 bases not matched to a gene. Germline CDR1 MNHEY, CDR2 SVGAGI. DNA of the CDR3: TGTGCCAGCAGTTCCACGGGGACAGAGGACACTGAAGCTTTCTTT. Its protein product is CASSSTGTEDTEAFF.

This clone was recorded a few times. The rearrangement uses TRBV29-1 and TRBJ1-2, with 9 positions matching TRBD1. This CDR3 contains 17 residues. Germline CDR1 reads SQVTM; CDR2 reads ANQGSEA. V shed 1 base and J 1 base; nucleotides not matched to a gene: 10. The CDR3 DNA sequence: TGCAGCGTTGAAGGTTCGGGACAGGGATTAAGTAACTATGGCTACACCTTC. It translates to CSVEGSGQGLSNYGYTF.

This chain joins TRBV5-6 and TRBJ1-2; tentatively, D is TRBD1 (6 bases). The germline gives CDR1 SGHDT, CDR2 YYEEEE. V was shortened by 0 bases and J by 6 bases, with 15 bases between the two germline ends. CDR3 length equals 15 residues. The CDR3 here is CASSLAPTGTHGYTF. The CDR3 DNA is TGTGCCAGCAGCTTGGCCCCCACAGGGACTCATGGCTACACCTTC.

This chain joins TRBV19 and TRBJ1-5; D possibly corresponds to TRBD1 (5 bases). CDR1 and CDR2 (germline): LNHDA, SQIVND (reference sequence). The CDR3 is 16 residues long. V was pared by 6 bases and J by 4 bases, with 19 bases between. CDR3 nucleotide sequence: TGTGCCAGTAGCTCCTCCAGGGCCACGCTGAATCAGCCCCAGCATTTT. The encoded protein is CASSSSRATLNQPQHF.

This clone appeared a few times. CDR3 sequence (DNA): TGTGCCAGCAGCTTAGAGGCGGCCGGGGAGCTGTTTTTT. It specifies CASSLEAAGELFF. This chain joins TRBV11-2 and TRBJ2-2; D is unresolved. Germline values: CDR1 SGHAT, CDR2 FQNNGV. With 0 bases removed from V and 6 bases from J, the gap between germline ends came to 5 bases. The CDR3 spans 13 residues.

The chain has TRBV6-1 and TRBJ2-1; TRBD1 might be the D (7 bases). V was pared by 6 bases and J by 4 bases, with 13 bases between. This CDR3 has 14 amino acids. Germline CDR1 reads MNHNS; CDR2 reads SASEGT. As DNA, the CDR3 is TGTGCCAGCAGGGAGGGGGCGCATTACAATGAGCAGTTCTTC. It is translated as CASREGAHYNEQFF.